Each of the 9 T cell receptor beta chains below was sequenced from the same sample in a study of lymphopenia after photon versus proton radiotherapy. Here immunoSEQ multiplex PCR was the method, and the copy in TCRdb shows in-frame clones only, minus some. The sample lists roughly 5,000 clones, around 88% occurring once. The sequencing here drew on peripheral blood, taken from a patient treated with photon-based radiotherapy. The receptors were sampled from an elderly man with cholangiocarcinoma.

Only a few counts were recorded for this clone. This chain joins TRBV27 and TRBJ1-6; TRBD1 agrees at 8 bases. V lost 3 bases and J lost 9; bases outside the gene matches: 10. CDR3 length equals 16 residues. Germline V lookup: CDR1 MNHEY, CDR2 SMNVEV (reference sequence). The CDR3 coding sequence is TGTGCCAGCAGTTTCGCAGGGGGCTGGGTCGGTTCACCCCTCCACTTT. Residues: CASSFAGGWVGSPLHF.

CDR3 in DNA: TGTGCCAGCAGTCAACCGGGACAGGGTTGGTATGGCTACACCTTC. This encodes CASSQPGQGWYGYTF. The J gene is TRBJ1-2, the V gene TRBV28; 9 bases are a match to TRBD1. The CDR3 contains 15 residues. The V gene's germline CDR1 is MDHEN and CDR2 SYDVKM. The junction had 9 bases not matched to a gene; V was cut back by 5 bases and J by 5 bases.

The rearrangement uses TRBV5-1 and TRBJ2-3; D gene unclear. CDR1 SGHRS and CDR2 YFSETQ come from the germline V gene. V dropped 4 bases and J dropped 0 bases, with 9 bases sitting between them. The CDR3 totals 14 residues. This chain's CDR3 is CASSHEASTDTQYF. The CDR3 region has the DNA TGCGCCAGCAGCCACGAAGCTAGCACAGATACGCAGTATTTT.

This clone has just one count. The DNA for the CDR3 is TGTGCCAGCAGCTCATATACTAGCGGGGGGTTCCAAGAGACCCAGTACTTC. This encodes CASSSYTSGGFQETQYF. V is TRBV11-2 and J is TRBJ2-5; 12 bases line up with TRBD2. Germline CDR1 reads SGHAT; CDR2 reads FQNNGV. The CDR3 totals 17 residues. Trimming took 4 bases from V and 1 from J; bases not matched to a gene: 7.

Comment on this clone: A read error may explain this, as a much larger clone is one base away. The V gene is TRBV4-1, the J gene TRBJ2-3; tentatively, D is TRBD2 (6 bases). This CDR3 comprises 15 residues. From germline, CDR1 is MGHRA and CDR2 YSYEKL. With 0 bases removed from V and 4 bases from J, the gap between germline ends came to 11 bases. DNA of the CDR3: TGCGCCAGCAGCCAAGATTGGGGGGACGCAGATACGCAGTATTTT. Translated, it gives CASSQDWGDADTQYF.

The chain employs TRBV5-1 and TRBJ2-5; 11 nucleotides line up with TRBD2. CDR1 and CDR2 (germline): SGHRS, YFSETQ. The trim removed 4 bases at V and 3 bases at J, leaving 8 bases unmatched. The CDR3 consists of 16 residues. The CDR3 sequence is CASSPNSGGVEETQYF. The CDR3 nucleotides read TGCGCCAGCAGCCCAAATAGCGGGGGGGTTGAAGAGACCCAGTACTTC.

The chain links TRBV18 to TRBJ1-1; D is uncertain. The germline V gene encodes CDR1 KGHSH and CDR2 LQKENI. The CDR3 contains 13 residues. The V gene lost 2 bases and the J gene lost 1 base, with 5 bases spanning the gap. For the CDR3, the DNA is TGTGCCAGCTCACCAACCCAGAACACTGAAGCTTTCTTT. Its translation is CASSPTQNTEAFF.

The chain uses TRBV5-1 and TRBJ1-2, with TRBD1 matching 7 bases. Germline V gene data show CDR1 as SGHRS and CDR2 as YFSETQ. V was clipped by 4 bases and J by 3 bases; unmatched bases: 3. The CDR3 totals 13 residues. The CDR3 sequence: CASSRGQYYGYTF. The DNA for the CDR3 is TGCGCCAGCAGCCGGGGACAGTACTATGGCTACACCTTC.

This clone was seen only once. The chain combines TRBV15 with TRBJ1-4, with D unresolved. This CDR3 is built from 13 residues. Looked up from germline, CDR1 is LNHNV and CDR2 is YYDKDF (reference sequence). With 3 bases removed from V and 7 bases from J, the gap between germline ends came to 9 bases. CDR3 sequence: CATSSEGREKLFF. Written as DNA, the CDR3 is TGTGCCACCAGCAGCGAGGGCCGTGAAAAACTGTTTTTT.